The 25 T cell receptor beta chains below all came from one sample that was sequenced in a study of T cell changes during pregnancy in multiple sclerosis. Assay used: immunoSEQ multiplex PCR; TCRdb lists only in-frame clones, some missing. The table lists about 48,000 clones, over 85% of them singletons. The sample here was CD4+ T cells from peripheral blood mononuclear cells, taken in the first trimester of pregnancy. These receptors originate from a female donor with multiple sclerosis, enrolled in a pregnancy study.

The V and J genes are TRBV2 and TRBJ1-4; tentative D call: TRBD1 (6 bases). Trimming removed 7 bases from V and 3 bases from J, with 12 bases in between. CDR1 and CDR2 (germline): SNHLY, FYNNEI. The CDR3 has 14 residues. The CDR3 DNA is TGTGCCAGCAACGCCAGGGGAGCTAATGAAAAACTGTTTTTT. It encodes CASNARGANEKLFF.

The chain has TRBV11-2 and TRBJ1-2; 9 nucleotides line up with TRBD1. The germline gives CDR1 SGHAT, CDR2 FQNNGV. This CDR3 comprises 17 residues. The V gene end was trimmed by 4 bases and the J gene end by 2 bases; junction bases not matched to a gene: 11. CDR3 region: CASSSRPRTGENYGYTF. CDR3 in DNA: TGTGCCAGCAGCTCACGCCCTCGGACAGGGGAGAACTATGGCTACACCTTC.

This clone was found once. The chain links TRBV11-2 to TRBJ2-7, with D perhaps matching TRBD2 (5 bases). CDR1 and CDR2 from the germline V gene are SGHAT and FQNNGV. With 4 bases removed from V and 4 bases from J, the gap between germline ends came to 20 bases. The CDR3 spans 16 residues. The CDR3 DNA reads TGTGCCAGCAGCTCGCTAGACTGGACCACTAGGTACGAGCAGTACTTC. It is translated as CASSSLDWTTRYEQYF.

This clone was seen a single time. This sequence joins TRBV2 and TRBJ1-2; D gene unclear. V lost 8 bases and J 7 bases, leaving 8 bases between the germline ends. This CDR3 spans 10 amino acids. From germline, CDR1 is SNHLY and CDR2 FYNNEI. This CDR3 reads CASEEGGYTF. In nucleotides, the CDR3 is TGTGCCAGCGAGGAGGGTGGCTACACCTTC. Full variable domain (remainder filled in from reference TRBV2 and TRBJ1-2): EPEVTQTPSHQVTQMGQEVILRCVPISNHLYFYWYRQILGQKVEFLVSFYNNEISEKSEIFDDQFSVERPDGSNFTLKIRSTKLEDSAMYFCASEEGGYTFGSGTRLTVV.

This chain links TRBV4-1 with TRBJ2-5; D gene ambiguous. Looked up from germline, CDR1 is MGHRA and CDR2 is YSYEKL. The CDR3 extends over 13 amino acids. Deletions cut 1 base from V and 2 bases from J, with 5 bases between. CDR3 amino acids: CASSQGPQETQYF. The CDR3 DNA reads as TGCGCCAGCAGCCAAGGTCCACAAGAGACCCAGTACTTC.

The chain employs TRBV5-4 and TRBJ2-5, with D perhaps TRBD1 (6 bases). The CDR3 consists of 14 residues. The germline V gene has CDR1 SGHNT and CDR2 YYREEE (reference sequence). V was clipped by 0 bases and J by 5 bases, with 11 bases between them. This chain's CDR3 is CASSLGTAQETQYF. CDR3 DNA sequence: TGTGCCAGCAGCTTGGGGACAGCTCAGGAGACCCAGTACTTC.

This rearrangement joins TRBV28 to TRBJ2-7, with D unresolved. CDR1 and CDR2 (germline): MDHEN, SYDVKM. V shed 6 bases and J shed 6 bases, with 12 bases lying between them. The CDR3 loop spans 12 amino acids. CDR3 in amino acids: CASSPLTSEQYF. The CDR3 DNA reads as TGTGCCAGCAGCCCCCTCACATCCGAGCAGTACTTC.

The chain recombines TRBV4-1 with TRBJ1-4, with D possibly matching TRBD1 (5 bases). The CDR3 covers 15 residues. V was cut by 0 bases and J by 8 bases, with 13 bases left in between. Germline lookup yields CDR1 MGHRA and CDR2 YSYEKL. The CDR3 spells CASSQEMAGREKLFF. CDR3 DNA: TGCGCCAGCAGCCAAGAGATGGCAGGGAGGGAAAAACTGTTTTTT.

The CDR3 DNA reads TGTGCCAGCAGCGTAGGACAGGGGGCCGGCGGCTACACCTTC. Its protein is CASSVGQGAGGYTF. This chain joins TRBV9 and TRBJ1-2; TRBD1 matches at 10 bases. The CDR3 runs 14 residues. J lost 8 bases, V lost 0 bases, and 4 bases had no gene match. The germline CDR1 and CDR2 sequences are SGDLS and YYNGEE.

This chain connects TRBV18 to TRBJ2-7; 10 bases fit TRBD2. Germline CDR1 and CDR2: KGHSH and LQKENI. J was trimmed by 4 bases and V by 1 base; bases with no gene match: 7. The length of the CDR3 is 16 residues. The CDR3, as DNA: TGTGCCAGCTCACCACTCCCTAGCGGGGGAGGGTACGAGCAGTACTTC. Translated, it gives CASSPLPSGGGYEQYF.

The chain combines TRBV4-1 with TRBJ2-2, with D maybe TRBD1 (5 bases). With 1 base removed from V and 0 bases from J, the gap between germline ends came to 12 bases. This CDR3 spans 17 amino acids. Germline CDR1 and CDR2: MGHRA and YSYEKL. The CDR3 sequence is CASSQGGGRANTGELFF. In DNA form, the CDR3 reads TGCGCCAGCAGCCAAGGGGGCGGAAGGGCGAACACCGGGGAGCTGTTTTTT.

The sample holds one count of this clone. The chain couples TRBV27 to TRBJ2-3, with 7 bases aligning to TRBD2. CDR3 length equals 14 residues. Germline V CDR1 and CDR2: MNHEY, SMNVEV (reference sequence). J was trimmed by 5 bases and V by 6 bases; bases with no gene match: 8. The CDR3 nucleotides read TGTGCCAGCAGGAAGATAGCGGGTGGAGATACGCAGTATTTT. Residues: CASRKIAGGDTQYF.

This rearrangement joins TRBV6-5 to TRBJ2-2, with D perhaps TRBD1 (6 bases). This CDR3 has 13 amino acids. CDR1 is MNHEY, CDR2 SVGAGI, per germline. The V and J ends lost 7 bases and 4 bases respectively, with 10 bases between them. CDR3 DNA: TGTGCCAGCACGAAGGGGGTCACCGGGGAGCTGTTTTTT. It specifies CASTKGVTGELFF.

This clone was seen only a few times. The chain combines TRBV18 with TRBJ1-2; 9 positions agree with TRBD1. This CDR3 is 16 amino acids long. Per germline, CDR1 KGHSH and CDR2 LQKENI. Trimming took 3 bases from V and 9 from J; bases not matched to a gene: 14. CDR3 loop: CASSPQPGQGFFRYTF. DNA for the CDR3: TGTGCCAGCTCACCTCAACCGGGACAGGGTTTTTTTCGCTACACCTTC.

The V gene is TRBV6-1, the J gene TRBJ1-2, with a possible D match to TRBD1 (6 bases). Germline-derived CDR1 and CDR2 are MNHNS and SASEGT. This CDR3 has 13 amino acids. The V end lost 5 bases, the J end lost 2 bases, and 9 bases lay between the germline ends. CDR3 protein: CASSPDRNYGYTF. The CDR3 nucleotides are TGTGCCAGCAGTCCTGACAGGAACTATGGCTACACCTTC.

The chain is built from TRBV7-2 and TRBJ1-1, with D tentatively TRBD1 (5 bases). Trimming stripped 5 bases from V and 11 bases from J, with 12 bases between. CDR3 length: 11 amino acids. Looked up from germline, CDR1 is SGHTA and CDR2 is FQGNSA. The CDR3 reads CASSRGFAAFF. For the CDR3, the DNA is TGTGCCAGCAGCCGGGGGTTCGCGGCTTTCTTT.

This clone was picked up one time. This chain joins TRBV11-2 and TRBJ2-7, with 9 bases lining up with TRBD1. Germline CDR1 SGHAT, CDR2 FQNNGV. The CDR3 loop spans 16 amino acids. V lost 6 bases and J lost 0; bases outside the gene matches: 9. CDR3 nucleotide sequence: TGTGCCAGCAGAGCCCCGGGACAGGGAAGCTCCTACGAGCAGTACTTC. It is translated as CASRAPGQGSSYEQYF.

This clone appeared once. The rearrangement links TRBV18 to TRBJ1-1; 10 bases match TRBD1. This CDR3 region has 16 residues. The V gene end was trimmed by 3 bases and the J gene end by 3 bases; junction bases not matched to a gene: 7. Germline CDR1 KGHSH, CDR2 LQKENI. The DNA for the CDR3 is TGTGCCAGCTCACCCGGACAGGGGGGTGGAGACACTGAAGCTTTCTTT. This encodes CASSPGQGGGDTEAFF.

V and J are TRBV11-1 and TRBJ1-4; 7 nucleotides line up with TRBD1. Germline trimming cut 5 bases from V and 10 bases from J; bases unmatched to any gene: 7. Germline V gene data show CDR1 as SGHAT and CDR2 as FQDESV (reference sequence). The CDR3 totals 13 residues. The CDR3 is CASSVGQSGKLFF. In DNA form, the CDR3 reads TGTGCCAGCAGCGTGGGACAGTCAGGAAAACTGTTTTTT.

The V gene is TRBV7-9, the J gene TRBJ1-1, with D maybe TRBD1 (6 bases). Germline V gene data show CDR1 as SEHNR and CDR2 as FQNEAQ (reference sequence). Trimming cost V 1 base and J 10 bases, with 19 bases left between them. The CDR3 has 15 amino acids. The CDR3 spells CASSLDDRGGIGAFF. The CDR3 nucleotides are TGTGCCAGCAGCTTAGACGACCGGGGGGGCATCGGAGCTTTCTTT.

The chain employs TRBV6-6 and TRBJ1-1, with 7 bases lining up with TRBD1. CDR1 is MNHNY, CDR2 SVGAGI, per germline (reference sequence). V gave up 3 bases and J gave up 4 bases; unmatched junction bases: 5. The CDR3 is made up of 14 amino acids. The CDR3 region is CASSYRQGPTEAFF. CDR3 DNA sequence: TGTGCCAGCAGTTATCGACAGGGACCCACTGAAGCTTTCTTT.

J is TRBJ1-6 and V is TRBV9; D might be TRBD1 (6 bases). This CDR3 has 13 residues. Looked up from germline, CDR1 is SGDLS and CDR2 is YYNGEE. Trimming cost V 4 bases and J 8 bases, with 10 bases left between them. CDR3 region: CASSIGGDSPLHF. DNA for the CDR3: TGTGCCAGCAGCATAGGGGGGGATTCACCCCTCCACTTT.

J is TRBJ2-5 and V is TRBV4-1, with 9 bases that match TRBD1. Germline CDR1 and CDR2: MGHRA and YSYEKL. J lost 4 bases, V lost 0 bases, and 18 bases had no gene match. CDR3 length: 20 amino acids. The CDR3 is CASSQDRPSYRGRNRETQYF. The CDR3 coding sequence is TGCGCCAGCAGCCAAGATCGGCCCTCATACAGGGGGCGTAACAGAGAGACCCAGTACTTC.

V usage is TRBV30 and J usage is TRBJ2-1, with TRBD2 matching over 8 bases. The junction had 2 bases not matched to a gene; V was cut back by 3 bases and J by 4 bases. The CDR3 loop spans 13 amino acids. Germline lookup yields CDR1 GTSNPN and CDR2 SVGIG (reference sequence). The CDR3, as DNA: TGTGCCTGGAGGACTAGCGTATACAATGAGCAGTTCTTC. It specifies CAWRTSVYNEQFF.

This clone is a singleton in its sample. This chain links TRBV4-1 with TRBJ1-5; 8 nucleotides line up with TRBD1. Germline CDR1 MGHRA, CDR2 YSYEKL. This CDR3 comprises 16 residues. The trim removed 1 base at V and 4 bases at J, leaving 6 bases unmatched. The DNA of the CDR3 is TGCGCCAGCAGCCAAGTGTTGGGGACAGGTAATCAGCCCCAGCATTTT. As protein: CASSQVLGTGNQPQHF.